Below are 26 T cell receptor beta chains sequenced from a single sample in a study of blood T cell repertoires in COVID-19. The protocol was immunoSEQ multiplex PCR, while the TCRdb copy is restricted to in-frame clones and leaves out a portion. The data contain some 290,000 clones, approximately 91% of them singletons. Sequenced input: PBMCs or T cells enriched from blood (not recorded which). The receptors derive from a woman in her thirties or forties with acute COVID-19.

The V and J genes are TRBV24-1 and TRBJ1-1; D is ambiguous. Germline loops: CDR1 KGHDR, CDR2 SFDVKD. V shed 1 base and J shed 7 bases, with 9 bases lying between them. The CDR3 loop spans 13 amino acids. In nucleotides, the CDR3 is TGTGCCACCAGTGATTTTGTGGGCAGTGAAGCTTTCTTT. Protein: CATSDFVGSEAFF.

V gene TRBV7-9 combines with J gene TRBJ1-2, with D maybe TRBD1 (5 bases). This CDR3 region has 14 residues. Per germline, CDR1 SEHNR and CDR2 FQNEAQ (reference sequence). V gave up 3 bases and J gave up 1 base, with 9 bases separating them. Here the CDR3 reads CASSFPGLNYGYTF. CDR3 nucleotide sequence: TGTGCCAGCAGCTTCCCAGGGCTTAACTATGGCTACACCTTC.

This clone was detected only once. This CDR3 reads CASSLVGALEQFF. DNA for the CDR3: TGCGCCAGCAGCTTGGTTGGGGCGCTTGAGCAGTTCTTC. The V call is TRBV5-1, the J call TRBJ2-1; a weak D match, TRBD1 (5 bases). The CDR3 covers 13 residues. Per the germline V gene, CDR1 is SGHRS and CDR2 is YFSETQ. V was cut by 0 bases and J by 9 bases, with 10 bases left in between.

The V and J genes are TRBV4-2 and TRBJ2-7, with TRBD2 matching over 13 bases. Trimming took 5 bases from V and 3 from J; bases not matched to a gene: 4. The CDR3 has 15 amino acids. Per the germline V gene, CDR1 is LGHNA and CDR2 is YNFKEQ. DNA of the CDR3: TGTGCCAGCAGCGAAGGACTAGCGGGGGTCTACGAGCAGTACTTC. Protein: CASSEGLAGVYEQYF.

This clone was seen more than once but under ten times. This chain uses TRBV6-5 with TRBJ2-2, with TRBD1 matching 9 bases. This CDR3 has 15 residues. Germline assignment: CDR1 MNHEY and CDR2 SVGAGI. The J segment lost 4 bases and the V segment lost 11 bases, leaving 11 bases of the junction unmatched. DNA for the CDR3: TGTGCCTACCTTGAGGGGGACAGGGCCACCGGGGAGCTGTTTTTT. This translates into CAYLEGDRATGELFF.

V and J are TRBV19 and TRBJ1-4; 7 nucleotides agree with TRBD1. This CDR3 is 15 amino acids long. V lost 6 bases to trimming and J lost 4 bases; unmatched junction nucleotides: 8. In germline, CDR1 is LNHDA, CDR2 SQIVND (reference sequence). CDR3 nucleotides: TGTGCCAGTAGGCGACCGGGACAGCTTAATGAAAAACTGTTTTTT. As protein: CASRRPGQLNEKLFF. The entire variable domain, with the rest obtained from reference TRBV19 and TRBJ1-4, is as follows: DGGITQSPKYLFRKEGQNVTLSCEQNLNHDAMYWYRQDPGQGLRLIYYSQIVNDFQKGDIAEGYSVSREKKESFPLTVTSAQKNPTAFYLCASRRPGQLNEKLFFGSGTQLSVL.

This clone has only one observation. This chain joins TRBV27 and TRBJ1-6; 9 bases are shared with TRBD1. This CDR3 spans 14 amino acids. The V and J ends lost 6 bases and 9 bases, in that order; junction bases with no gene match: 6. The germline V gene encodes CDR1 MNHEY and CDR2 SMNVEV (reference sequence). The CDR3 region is CASSQQGASSPLHF. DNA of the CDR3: TGTGCCAGCAGCCAACAGGGGGCAAGTTCACCCCTCCACTTT.

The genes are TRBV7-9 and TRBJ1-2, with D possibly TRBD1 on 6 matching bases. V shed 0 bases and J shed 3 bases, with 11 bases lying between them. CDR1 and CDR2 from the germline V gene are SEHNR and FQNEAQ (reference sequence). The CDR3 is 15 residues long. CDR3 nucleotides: TGTGCCAGCAGCTTAGCCTTGGACAGTCACTATGGCTACACCTTC. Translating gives CASSLALDSHYGYTF.

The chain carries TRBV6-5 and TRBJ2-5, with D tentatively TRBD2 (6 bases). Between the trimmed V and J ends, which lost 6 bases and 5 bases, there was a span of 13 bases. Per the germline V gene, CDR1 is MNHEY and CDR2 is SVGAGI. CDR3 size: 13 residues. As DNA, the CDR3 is TGTGCCAGCAGGAAGACTAGTTACGAGACCCAGTACTTC. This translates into CASRKTSYETQYF.

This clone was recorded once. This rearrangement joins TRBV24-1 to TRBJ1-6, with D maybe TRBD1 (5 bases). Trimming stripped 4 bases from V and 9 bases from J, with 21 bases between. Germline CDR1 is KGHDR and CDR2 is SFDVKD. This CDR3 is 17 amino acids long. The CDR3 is CATSDNPPEGGTSPLHF. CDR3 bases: TGTGCCACCAGTGACAATCCCCCCGAGGGAGGGACTTCACCCCTCCACTTT.

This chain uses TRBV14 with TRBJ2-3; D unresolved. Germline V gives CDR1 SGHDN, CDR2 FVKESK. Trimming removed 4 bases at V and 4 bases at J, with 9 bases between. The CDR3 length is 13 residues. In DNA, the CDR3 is TGTGCCAGCAGCCCTCGGTGGTCAGATACGCAGTATTTT. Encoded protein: CASSPRWSDTQYF.

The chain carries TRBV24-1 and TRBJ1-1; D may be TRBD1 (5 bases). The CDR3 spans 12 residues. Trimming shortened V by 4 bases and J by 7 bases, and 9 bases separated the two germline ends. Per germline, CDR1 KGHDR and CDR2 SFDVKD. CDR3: CATSESDSEAFF. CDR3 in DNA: TGTGCCACCAGTGAATCTGACAGTGAAGCTTTCTTT.

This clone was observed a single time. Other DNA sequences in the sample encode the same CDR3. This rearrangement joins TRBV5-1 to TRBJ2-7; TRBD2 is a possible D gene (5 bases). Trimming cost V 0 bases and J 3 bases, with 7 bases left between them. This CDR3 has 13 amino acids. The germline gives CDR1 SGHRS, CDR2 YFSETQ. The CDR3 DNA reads TGCGCCAGCAGCTTGGCTGGGAGCTACGAGCAGTACTTC. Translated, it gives CASSLAGSYEQYF.

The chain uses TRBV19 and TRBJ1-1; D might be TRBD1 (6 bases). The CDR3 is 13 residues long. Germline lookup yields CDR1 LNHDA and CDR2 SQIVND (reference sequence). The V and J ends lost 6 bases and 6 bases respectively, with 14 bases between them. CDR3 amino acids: CASSTGFGAEAFF. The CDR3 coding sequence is TGTGCCAGTAGCACAGGGTTTGGGGCTGAAGCTTTCTTT.

The CDR3 protein is CASSVVSGSLTDTQYF. The CDR3 nucleotides are TGTGCCAGCAGCGTAGTAAGCGGGAGCTTGACAGATACGCAGTATTTT. The genes are TRBV9 and TRBJ2-3; 8 nucleotides align to TRBD2. The junction had 6 bases not matched to a gene; V was cut back by 0 bases and J by 3 bases. The V gene's germline CDR1 is SGDLS and CDR2 YYNGEE. CDR3 length equals 16 residues.

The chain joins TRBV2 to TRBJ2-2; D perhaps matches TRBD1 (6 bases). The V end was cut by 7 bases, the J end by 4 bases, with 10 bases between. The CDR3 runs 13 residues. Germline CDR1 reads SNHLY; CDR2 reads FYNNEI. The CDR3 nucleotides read TGTGCCAGCACGGACAGACGCACCGGGGAGCTGTTTTTT. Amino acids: CASTDRRTGELFF.

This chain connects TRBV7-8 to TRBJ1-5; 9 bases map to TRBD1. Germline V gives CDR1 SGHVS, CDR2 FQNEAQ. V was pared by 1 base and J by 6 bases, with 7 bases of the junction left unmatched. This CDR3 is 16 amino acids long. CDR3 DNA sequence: TGTGCCAGCAGCTTAGGGAGGGGACAGGGAGGTCAGCCCCAGCATTTT. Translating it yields CASSLGRGQGGQPQHF.

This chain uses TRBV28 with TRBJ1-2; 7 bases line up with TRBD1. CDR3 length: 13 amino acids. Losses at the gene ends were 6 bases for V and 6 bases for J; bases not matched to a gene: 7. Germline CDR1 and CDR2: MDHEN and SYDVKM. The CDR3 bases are TGTGCCAGCAGGCCGACAGGGAAGGATGGCTACACCTTC. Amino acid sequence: CASRPTGKDGYTF.

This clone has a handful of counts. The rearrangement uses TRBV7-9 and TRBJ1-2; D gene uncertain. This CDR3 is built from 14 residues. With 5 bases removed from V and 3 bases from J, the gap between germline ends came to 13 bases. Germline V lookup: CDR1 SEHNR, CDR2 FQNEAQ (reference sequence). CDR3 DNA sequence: TGTGCCAGCAGCGCAAACGACGGGTACTATGGCTACACCTTC. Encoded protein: CASSANDGYYGYTF. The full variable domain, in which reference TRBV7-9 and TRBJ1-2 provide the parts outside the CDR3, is DTGVSQNPRHKITKRGQNVTFRCDPISEHNRLYWYRQTLGQGPEFLTYFQNEAQLEKSRLLSDRFSAERPKGSFSTLEIQRTEQGDSAMYLCASSANDGYYGYTFGSGTRLTVV.

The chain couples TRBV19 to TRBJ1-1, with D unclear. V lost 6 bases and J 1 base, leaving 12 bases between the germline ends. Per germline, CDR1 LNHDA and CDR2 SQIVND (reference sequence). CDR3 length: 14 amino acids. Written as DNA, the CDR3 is TGTGCCAGTAGATTTGGGCCGGAGAACACTGAAGCTTTCTTT. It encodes CASRFGPENTEAFF.

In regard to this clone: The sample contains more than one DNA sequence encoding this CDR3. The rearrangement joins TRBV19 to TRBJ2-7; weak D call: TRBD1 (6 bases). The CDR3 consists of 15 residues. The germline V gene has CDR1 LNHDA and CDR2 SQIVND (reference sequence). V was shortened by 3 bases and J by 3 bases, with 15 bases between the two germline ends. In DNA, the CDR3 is TGTGCCAGTAGTATTCGTCGTGAAGGGGGCTACGAGCAGTACTTC. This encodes CASSIRREGGYEQYF.

CDR3 DNA sequence: TGCGCCAGCAGCCAGGGACTAGCGGGAGTCTTGAACAATGAGCAGTTCTTC. As protein: CASSQGLAGVLNNEQFF. The V gene is TRBV4-3, the J gene TRBJ2-1, with 14 bases matching TRBD2. The germline V gene encodes CDR1 LGHNA and CDR2 YSLEER. The CDR3 loop spans 17 amino acids. Germline trimming cut 3 bases from V and 5 bases from J; bases unmatched to any gene: 6.

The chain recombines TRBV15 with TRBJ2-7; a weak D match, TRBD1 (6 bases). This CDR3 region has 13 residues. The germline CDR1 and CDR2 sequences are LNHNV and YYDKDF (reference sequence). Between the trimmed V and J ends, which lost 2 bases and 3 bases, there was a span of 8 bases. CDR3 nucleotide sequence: TGTGCCACCAGCAGACTACAGGGCTACGAGCAGTACTTC. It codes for CATSRLQGYEQYF.

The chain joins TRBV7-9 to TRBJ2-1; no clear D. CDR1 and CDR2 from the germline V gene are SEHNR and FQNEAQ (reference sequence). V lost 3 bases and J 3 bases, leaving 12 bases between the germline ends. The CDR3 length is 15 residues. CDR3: CASSLGRSVYNEQFF. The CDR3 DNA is TGTGCCAGCAGCTTGGGCAGATCGGTCTACAATGAGCAGTTCTTC.

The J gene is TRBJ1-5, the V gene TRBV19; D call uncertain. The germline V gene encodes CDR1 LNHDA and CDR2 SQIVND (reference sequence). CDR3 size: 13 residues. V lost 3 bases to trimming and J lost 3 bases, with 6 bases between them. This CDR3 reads CASSMSLNQPQHF. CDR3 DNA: TGTGCCAGTAGTATGAGCCTCAATCAGCCCCAGCATTTT.

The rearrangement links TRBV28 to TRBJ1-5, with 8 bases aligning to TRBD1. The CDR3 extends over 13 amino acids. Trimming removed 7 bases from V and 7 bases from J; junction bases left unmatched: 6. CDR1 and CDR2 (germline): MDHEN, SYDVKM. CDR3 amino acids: CASKGQGRQPQHF. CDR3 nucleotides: TGTGCCAGCAAAGGACAGGGTCGACAGCCCCAGCATTTT.